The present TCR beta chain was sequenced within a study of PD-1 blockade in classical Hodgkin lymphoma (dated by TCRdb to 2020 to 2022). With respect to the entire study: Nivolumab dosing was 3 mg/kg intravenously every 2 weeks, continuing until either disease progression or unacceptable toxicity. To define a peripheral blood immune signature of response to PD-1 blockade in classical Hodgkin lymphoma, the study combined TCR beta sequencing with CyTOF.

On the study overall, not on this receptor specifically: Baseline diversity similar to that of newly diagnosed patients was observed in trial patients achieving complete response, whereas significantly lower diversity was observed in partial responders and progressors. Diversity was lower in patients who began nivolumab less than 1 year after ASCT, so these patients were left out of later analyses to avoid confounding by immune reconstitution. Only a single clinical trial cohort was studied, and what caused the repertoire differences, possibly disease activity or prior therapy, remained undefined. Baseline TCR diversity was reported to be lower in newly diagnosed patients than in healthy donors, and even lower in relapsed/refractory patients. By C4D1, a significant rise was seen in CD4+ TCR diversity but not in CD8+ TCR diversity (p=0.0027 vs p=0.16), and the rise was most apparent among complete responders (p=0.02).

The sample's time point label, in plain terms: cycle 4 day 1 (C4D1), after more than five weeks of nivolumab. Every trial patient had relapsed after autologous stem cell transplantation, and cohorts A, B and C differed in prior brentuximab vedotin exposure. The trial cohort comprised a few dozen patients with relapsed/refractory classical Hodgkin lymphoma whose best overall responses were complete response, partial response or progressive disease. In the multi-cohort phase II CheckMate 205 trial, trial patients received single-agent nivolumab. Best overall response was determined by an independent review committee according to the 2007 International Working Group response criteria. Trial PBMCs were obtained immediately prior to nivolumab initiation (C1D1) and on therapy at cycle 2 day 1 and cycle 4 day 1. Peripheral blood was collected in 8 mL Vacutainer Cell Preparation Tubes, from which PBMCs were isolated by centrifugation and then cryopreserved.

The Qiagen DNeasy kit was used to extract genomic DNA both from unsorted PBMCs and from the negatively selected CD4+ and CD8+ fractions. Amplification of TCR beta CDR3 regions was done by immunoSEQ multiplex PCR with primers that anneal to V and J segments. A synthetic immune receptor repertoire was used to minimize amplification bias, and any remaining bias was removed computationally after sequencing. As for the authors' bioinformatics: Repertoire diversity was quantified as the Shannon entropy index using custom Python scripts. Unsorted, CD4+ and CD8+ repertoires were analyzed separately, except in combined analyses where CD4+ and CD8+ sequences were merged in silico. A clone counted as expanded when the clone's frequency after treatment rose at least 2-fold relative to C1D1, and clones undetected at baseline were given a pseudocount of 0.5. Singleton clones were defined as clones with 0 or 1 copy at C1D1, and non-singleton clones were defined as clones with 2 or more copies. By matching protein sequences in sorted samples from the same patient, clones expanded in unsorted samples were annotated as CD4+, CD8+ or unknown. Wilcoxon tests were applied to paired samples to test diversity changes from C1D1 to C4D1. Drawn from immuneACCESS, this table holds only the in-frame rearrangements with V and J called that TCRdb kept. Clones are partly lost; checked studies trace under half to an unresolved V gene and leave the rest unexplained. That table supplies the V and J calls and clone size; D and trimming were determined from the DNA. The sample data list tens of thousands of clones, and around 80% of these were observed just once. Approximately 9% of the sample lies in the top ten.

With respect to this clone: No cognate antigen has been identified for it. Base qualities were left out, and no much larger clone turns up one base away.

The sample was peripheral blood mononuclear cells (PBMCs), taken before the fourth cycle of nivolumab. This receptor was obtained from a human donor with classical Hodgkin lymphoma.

The nucleotide sequence reads TGTGCCAGCCGACCCGGGACGAACAATCAGCCCCAGCATTTT. Translated, this is CASRPGTNNQPQHF. The sequence is built from TRBV6-6 and TRBJ1-5; the D gene is possibly TRBD1, with 5 bases matching. Reading the germline V gene (reference sequence) gives CDR1 MNHNY and CDR2 SVGAGI. The V end loses 8 bases and the J end loses 3 bases, and a stretch of 14 bases separates them. The CDR3 holds 14 amino acids from the cysteine to the phenylalanine. Just CDR3 DNA is preserved here, 42 bases in frame from base 1.